The 32 T cell receptor beta chains listed next were all sequenced from one sample in a study of blood T cell repertoires in COVID-19. The method was immunoSEQ multiplex PCR; TCRdb's version includes in-frame clones alone and lacks a portion of them. The table has roughly 200,000 clones, roughly 82% seen once. Sequenced material: PBMCs or T cells enriched from blood (not recorded which). These receptors all come from a man between 35 and 55 years old with acute COVID-19.

The chain is built from TRBV5-1 and TRBJ2-1; 12 bases fit TRBD2. After removal of 5 bases from V and 7 bases from J, the junction contained 7 bases not matched to a gene. Germline CDR1 is SGHRS and CDR2 is YFSETQ. The CDR3 loop spans 15 amino acids. CDR3 DNA: TGCGCCAGCAGTCAGACTAGCGGGAGAATGAATGAGCAGTTCTTC. Translating gives CASSQTSGRMNEQFF.

This clone has just one count. The chain recombines TRBV28 with TRBJ2-5, with TRBD2 matching over 8 bases. The CDR3 contains 14 residues. V gave up 6 bases and J gave up 1 base; unmatched junction bases: 4. The germline gives CDR1 MDHEN, CDR2 SYDVKM. The DNA of the CDR3 is TGTGCCAGCAGACGACTAGCGAGCCAAGAGACCCAGTACTTC. Its translation is CASRRLASQETQYF.

The CDR3 loop reads CAAQQGWGETQYF. The DNA of the CDR3 is TGTGCCGCTCAACAGGGATGGGGAGAGACCCAGTACTTC. This chain joins TRBV28 and TRBJ2-5; D may be TRBD1 (6 bases). This CDR3 has 13 amino acids. V lost 11 bases, J lost 4 bases, and 17 bases lay in between. CDR1 and CDR2 (germline): MDHEN, SYDVKM.

The chain has TRBV9 and TRBJ2-7, with D unresolved. CDR1 SGDLS and CDR2 YYNGEE come from the germline V gene. This CDR3 has 15 amino acids. Trimming took off 4 bases at V and 0 bases at J, with 14 bases between the two ends. CDR3 nucleotides: TGTGCCAGCAGCCTCGTTGATGAGCACTCCTACGAGCAGTACTTC. Translating gives CASSLVDEHSYEQYF.

J is TRBJ2-2 and V is TRBV28; possible D gene TRBD1, 6 bases. V lost 11 bases and J lost 2, with 12 bases in between. Germline V gene lookup returns CDR1 MDHEN and CDR2 SYDVKM. The CDR3 has 13 residues. The CDR3 region has the DNA TGTGCCTCCGGGACATACAACACCGGGGAGCTGTTTTTT. The encoded protein is CASGTYNTGELFF. The full variable domain, rest sourced from reference TRBV28 and TRBJ2-2, is DVKVTQSSRYLVKRTGEKVFLECVQDMDHENMFWYRQDPGLGLRLIYFSYDVKMKEKGDIPEGYSVSREKKERFSLILESASTNQTSMYLCASGTYNTGELFFGEGSRLTVL.

V usage is TRBV3-1 (or the pseudogene TRBV3-2) and J usage is TRBJ1-1; D remains ambiguous. Germline V gene lookup returns CDR1 LGHDT and CDR2 YNNKEL (reference sequence). The V and J ends lost 0 bases and 10 bases respectively, with 15 bases between them. This CDR3 has 14 amino acids. As DNA, the CDR3 is TGTGCCAGCAGCCAAGATCTCTCGGGTTGGGTAGCTTTCTTT. Protein sequence: CASSQDLSGWVAFF.

This sequence joins TRBV7-9 and TRBJ1-1; D unclear. Deletions cut 4 bases from V and 11 bases from J, with 11 bases between. CDR1 and CDR2 from the germline V gene are SEHNR and FQNEAQ (reference sequence). The CDR3 length is 11 residues. The CDR3 region has the DNA TGTGCCAGCAGCTATTTTCCTCAGGCTTTCTTT. Translating it yields CASSYFPQAFF.

This clone was observed a single time. The rearrangement uses TRBV11-3 and TRBJ1-1; 7 positions agree with TRBD1. V lost 5 bases, J lost 4 bases, and 7 bases stayed unmatched. This CDR3 is 14 amino acids long. CDR1 is SGHNT, CDR2 YENEEA, per germline. The CDR3 DNA reads TGTGCCAGCAGCCCGGGACAGTCGAGCACTGAAGCTTTCTTT. Its protein is CASSPGQSSTEAFF.

The rearrangement uses TRBV5-6 and TRBJ2-2; tentatively, D is TRBD2 (5 bases). V lost 6 bases and J lost 3, with 6 bases in between. The CDR3 is 12 residues long. CDR1 and CDR2 from the germline V gene are SGHDT and YYEEEE. The CDR3 region has the DNA TGTGCCAGCAAGGAGGACACCGGGGAGCTGTTTTTT. Its protein product is CASKEDTGELFF. Full variable domain (missing parts from reference TRBV5-6 and TRBJ2-2): DAGVTQSPTHLIKTRGQQVTLRCSPKSGHDTVSWYQQALGQGPQFIFQYYEEEERQRGNFPDRFSGHQFPNYSSELNVNALLLGDSALYLCASKEDTGELFFGEGSRLTVL.

V usage is TRBV28 and J usage is TRBJ1-1; D is perhaps TRBD1 (6 bases). The CDR3 consists of 14 residues. V lost 5 bases, J lost 0 bases, and 10 bases lay in between. CDR1 is MDHEN, CDR2 SYDVKM, per germline. CDR3 sequence: CASSIGGVNTEAFF. CDR3 DNA: TGTGCCAGCAGTATAGGGGGGGTGAACACTGAAGCTTTCTTT. Looking up the rest from reference TRBV28 and TRBJ1-1 gives the full variable domain: DVKVTQSSRYLVKRTGEKVFLECVQDMDHENMFWYRQDPGLGLRLIYFSYDVKMKEKGDIPEGYSVSREKKERFSLILESASTNQTSMYLCASSIGGVNTEAFFGQGTRLTVV.

The chain carries TRBV5-6 and TRBJ2-1, with 9 nucleotides matching TRBD2. Germline V gene data show CDR1 as SGHDT and CDR2 as YYEEEE. This CDR3 contains 17 residues. V was clipped by 0 bases and J by 7 bases; unmatched bases: 11. The chain's CDR3 is CASSLGGGGAKENEQFF. In nucleotides, the CDR3 is TGTGCCAGCAGCTTGGGGGGCGGGGGGGCCAAGGAGAATGAGCAGTTCTTC.

DNA of the CDR3: TGTGCCAGCAGCCCAATCGGGAGCGGAAGTATCAATGAGCAGTTCTTC. Translating gives CASSPIGSGSINEQFF. V is TRBV4-2 and J is TRBJ2-1; TRBD2 might be the D (6 bases). The germline V gene has CDR1 LGHNA and CDR2 YNFKEQ. The CDR3 runs to 16 residues. The V gene lost 4 bases and the J gene lost 6 bases, with 19 bases spanning the gap.

The chain has TRBV7-8 and TRBJ1-3, with 8 nucleotides matching TRBD1. Germline lookup yields CDR1 SGHVS and CDR2 FQNEAQ. Trimming took 4 bases from V and 5 from J; bases not matched to a gene: 4. The CDR3 is 14 amino acids. The CDR3 coding sequence is TGTGCCAGCAGCTCGGGACAGGAGCGAAACACCATATATTTT. Translating it yields CASSSGQERNTIYF.

The V and J genes are TRBV7-3 and TRBJ1-1; no definite D call. The germline V and J ends were trimmed by 1 base and 4 bases, with 10 bases remaining between them. The CDR3 spans 14 residues. Per the germline V gene, CDR1 is SGHTA and CDR2 is FQGTGA. In DNA form, the CDR3 reads TGTGCCAGCAGCTTAAAACACCCATTCACTGAAGCTTTCTTT. Protein sequence: CASSLKHPFTEAFF.

This chain uses TRBV5-1 with TRBJ2-4; 11 nucleotides agree with TRBD1. The V gene's germline CDR1 is SGHRS and CDR2 YFSETQ. The CDR3 is 14 residues long. V lost 3 bases, J lost 7 bases, and 3 bases stayed unmatched. CDR3: CASSYGDRGNIQYF. The CDR3 DNA follows: TGCGCCAGCAGCTATGGGGACAGGGGGAACATTCAGTACTTC. Combining the CDR3 with reference TRBV5-1 and TRBJ2-4 gives the whole variable domain KAGVTQTPRYLIKTRGQQVTLSCSPISGHRSVSWYQQTPGQGLQFLFEYFSETQRNKGNFPGRFSGRQFSNSRSEMNVSTLELGDSALYLCASSYGDRGNIQYFGAGTRLSVL.

In its sample, this clone was seen once. This rearrangement joins TRBV28 to TRBJ1-4; TRBD1 might be the D (6 bases). V lost 5 bases, J lost 0 bases, and 10 bases lay in between. The CDR3 totals 15 residues. Germline V lookup: CDR1 MDHEN, CDR2 SYDVKM. CDR3 nucleotide sequence: TGTGCCAGCAGTGGGACACACGCAACTAATGAAAAACTGTTTTTT. Protein sequence: CASSGTHATNEKLFF.

This clone was seen only a few times. In DNA, the CDR3 is TGTGCCTGGGGGAGGACAGGCAATCAGCCCCAGCATTTT. Its translation: CAWGRTGNQPQHF. This chain connects TRBV30 to TRBJ1-5; D perhaps matches TRBD1 (6 bases). Trimming shortened V by 5 bases and J by 2 bases, and 10 bases separated the two germline ends. This CDR3 comprises 13 residues. Looked up from germline, CDR1 is GTSNPN and CDR2 is SVGIG (reference sequence).

This chain joins TRBV11-2 and TRBJ1-3; the match to TRBD1 covers 7 bases. The CDR3 length is 16 residues. CDR1 is SGHAT and CDR2 is FQNNGV in the germline V gene. Germline trimming cut 5 bases from V and 0 bases from J; bases unmatched to any gene: 7. The CDR3 loop is CASSHPGQSSGNTIYF. For the CDR3, the DNA is TGTGCCAGCAGCCACCCGGGACAGAGCTCTGGAAACACCATATATTTT.

The chain couples TRBV5-8 to TRBJ1-2, with no clear D. The germline CDR1 and CDR2 sequences are SGHTS and YDEGEE. The CDR3 is 14 residues long. V gave up 2 bases and J gave up 0 bases, with 8 bases separating them. The CDR3 coding sequence is TGTGCCAGCAGCTTATTGGGAGCTAACTATGGCTACACCTTC. Translating it yields CASSLLGANYGYTF.

This chain connects TRBV2 to TRBJ1-6; 8 bases agree with TRBD1. V was pared by 5 bases and J by 8 bases, with 8 bases of the junction left unmatched. CDR1 SNHLY and CDR2 FYNNEI come from the germline V gene. The CDR3 extends over 15 amino acids. DNA of the CDR3: TGTGCCAGCAGTCAAGACAGGGGAGATGATTCACCCCTCCACTTT. It specifies CASSQDRGDDSPLHF.

The rearrangement uses TRBV7-9 and TRBJ1-6; D unclear. V lost 7 bases to trimming and J lost 7 bases, with 5 bases between them. The CDR3 totals 11 residues. Per germline, CDR1 SEHNR and CDR2 FQNEAQ (reference sequence). The CDR3 here is CASTVNSPLHF. The CDR3 region has the DNA TGTGCCAGCACCGTAAATTCACCCCTCCACTTT.

The chain uses TRBV9 and TRBJ2-5, with 11 bases identical to TRBD1. The V gene end was trimmed by 0 bases and the J gene end by 4 bases; junction bases not matched to a gene: 5. This CDR3 contains 16 residues. Germline CDR1 reads SGDLS; CDR2 reads YYNGEE. The CDR3 loop is CASSVELGQGGETQYF. The DNA for the CDR3 is TGTGCCAGCAGCGTAGAATTGGGACAGGGGGGAGAGACCCAGTACTTC.

The gene calls are TRBV11-1 and TRBJ2-7; 8 bases fit TRBD1. CDR3 size: 16 residues. Looked up from germline, CDR1 is SGHAT and CDR2 is FQDESV (reference sequence). Unmatched junction bases numbered 6, after V lost 0 bases and J lost 2 bases. CDR3 sequence reads: CASSLAWDRTAYEQYF. DNA for the CDR3: TGTGCCAGCAGCTTAGCTTGGGACAGGACAGCCTACGAGCAGTACTTC.

The genes are TRBV28 and TRBJ2-5; possibly TRBD2 for D (6 bases). The CDR3 is 13 amino acids. The germline V and J ends were trimmed by 3 bases and 5 bases, with 10 bases remaining between them. The germline CDR1 and CDR2 sequences are MDHEN and SYDVKM. CDR3 sequence (DNA): TGTGCCAGCAGTTTGGGGGGATGGGAGACCCAGTACTTC. Its translation is CASSLGGWETQYF.

This chain connects TRBV7-2 to TRBJ1-1, with 7 bases lining up with TRBD1. The CDR3 is 16 residues long. V lost 4 bases to trimming and J lost 4 bases; unmatched junction nucleotides: 12. Germline V gene lookup returns CDR1 SGHTA and CDR2 FQGNSA. This CDR3 reads CASSSGQVGEGTEAFF. The CDR3, as DNA: TGTGCCAGCAGCTCCGGACAGGTGGGTGAGGGCACTGAAGCTTTCTTT.

A few counts support this clone. The chain recombines TRBV6-2 or TRBV6-3 with TRBJ2-7; 8 bases align to TRBD1. V dropped 3 bases and J dropped 8; count of bases not matched to a gene: 12. CDR1 is MNHEY, CDR2 SVGEGT, per germline. The CDR3 covers 15 residues. CDR3 residues: CASSYYGTGPLQQYF. CDR3 nucleotides: TGTGCCAGCAGTTATTACGGGACAGGACCCCTTCAGCAGTACTTC.

The V call is TRBV6-6, the J call TRBJ2-1, with 10 nucleotides matching TRBD2. Germline V gene sequence: CDR1 MNHNY, CDR2 SVGAGI (reference sequence). This CDR3 region has 15 residues. V shed 6 bases and J 8 bases; nucleotides not matched to a gene: 10. The DNA of the CDR3 is TGTGCCAGCAGGTTCCGACTAGCGGGCTCTGATGAGCAGTTCTTC. It translates to CASRFRLAGSDEQFF.

V and J are TRBV6-5 and TRBJ2-7; possible D gene TRBD1, 6 bases. CDR1 is MNHEY and CDR2 is SVGAGI in the germline V gene. The CDR3 has 12 amino acids. Trimming stripped 5 bases from V and 7 bases from J, with 12 bases between. The CDR3 reads CASSQAGDEQYF. In nucleotides, the CDR3 is TGTGCCAGCAGTCAGGCAGGGGATGAGCAGTACTTC.

The V gene is TRBV7-2, the J gene TRBJ1-5; 7 bases fit TRBD1. The length of the CDR3 is 13 residues. Germline lookup yields CDR1 SGHTA and CDR2 FQGNSA. The ends lost 7 bases at V and 5 bases at J; junction bases unmatched: 5. CDR3 protein: CASKQGMDQPQHF. The CDR3 bases are TGTGCCAGCAAACAGGGGATGGATCAGCCCCAGCATTTT.

The chain carries TRBV27 and TRBJ2-7, with no clear D. V gave up 6 bases and J gave up 2 bases, with 11 bases separating them. This CDR3 has 13 amino acids. Germline V gives CDR1 MNHEY, CDR2 SMNVEV (reference sequence). The DNA of the CDR3 is TGTGCCAGCAGCACGACTTTAACCTACGAGCAGTACTTC. Its translation is CASSTTLTYEQYF.

The chain employs TRBV2 and TRBJ2-5, with D possibly being TRBD2 (6 bases). In germline, CDR1 is SNHLY, CDR2 FYNNEI. V shed 4 bases and J shed 4 bases, with 16 bases lying between them. This CDR3 spans 15 amino acids. In DNA, the CDR3 is TGTGCCAGCAGTGTAGGAAGCGGGTCCGCAGAGACCCAGTACTTC. Translating it yields CASSVGSGSAETQYF.

A single count supports this clone. The gene calls are TRBV6-1 and TRBJ1-3; D uncertain. There are 18 residues in the CDR3. CDR1 is MNHNS, CDR2 SASEGT, per germline. Trimming shortened V by 0 bases and J by 4 bases, and 19 bases separated the two germline ends. In DNA, the CDR3 is TGTGCCAGCAGTGAAGCGCTAGGCGGAGCCAGTGTAGGAAACACCATATATTTT. Protein sequence: CASSEALGGASVGNTIYF.